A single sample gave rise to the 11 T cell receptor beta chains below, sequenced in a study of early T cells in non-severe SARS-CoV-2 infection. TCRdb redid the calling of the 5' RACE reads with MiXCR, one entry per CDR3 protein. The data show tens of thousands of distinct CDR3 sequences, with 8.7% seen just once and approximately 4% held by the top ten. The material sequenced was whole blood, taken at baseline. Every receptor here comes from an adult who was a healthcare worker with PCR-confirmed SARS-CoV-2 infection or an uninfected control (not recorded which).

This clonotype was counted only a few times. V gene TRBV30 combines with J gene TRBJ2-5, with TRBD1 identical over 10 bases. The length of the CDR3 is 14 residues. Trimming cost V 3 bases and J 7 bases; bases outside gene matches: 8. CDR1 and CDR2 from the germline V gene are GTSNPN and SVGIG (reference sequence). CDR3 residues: CAWSLTGGGGTQYF. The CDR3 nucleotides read TGTGCCTGGAGCCTGACAGGGGGCGGAGGGACCCAGTACTTC.

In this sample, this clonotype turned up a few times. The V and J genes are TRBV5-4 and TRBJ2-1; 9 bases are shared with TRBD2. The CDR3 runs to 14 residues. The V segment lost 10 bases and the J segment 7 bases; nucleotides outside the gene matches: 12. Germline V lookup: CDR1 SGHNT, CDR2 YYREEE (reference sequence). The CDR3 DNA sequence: TGTGCCTCCCAGCTAGCGGGATATTTTAATGAGCAGTTCTTC. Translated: CASQLAGYFNEQFF.

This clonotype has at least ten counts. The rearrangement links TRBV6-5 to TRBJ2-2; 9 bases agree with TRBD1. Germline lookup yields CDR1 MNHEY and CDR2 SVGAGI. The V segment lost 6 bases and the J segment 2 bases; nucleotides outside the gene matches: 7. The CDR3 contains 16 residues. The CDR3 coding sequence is TGTGCCAGCAGCCCGGGACAGGGCTATAACACCGGGGAGCTGTTTTTT. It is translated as CASSPGQGYNTGELFF.

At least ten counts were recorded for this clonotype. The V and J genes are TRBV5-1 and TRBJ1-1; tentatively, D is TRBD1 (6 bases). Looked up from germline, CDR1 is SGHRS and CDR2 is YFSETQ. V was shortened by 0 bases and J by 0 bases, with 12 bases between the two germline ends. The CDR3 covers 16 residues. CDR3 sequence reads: CASSLGTGNMNTEAFF. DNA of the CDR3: TGCGCCAGCAGCTTGGGAACAGGGAACATGAACACTGAAGCTTTCTTT.

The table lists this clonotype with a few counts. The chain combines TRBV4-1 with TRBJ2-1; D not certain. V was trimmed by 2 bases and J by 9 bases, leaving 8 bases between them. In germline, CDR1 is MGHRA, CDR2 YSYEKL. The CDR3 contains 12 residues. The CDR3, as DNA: TGCGCCAGCAGCCAAAAAACTGCTGAGCAGTTCTTC. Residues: CASSQKTAEQFF.

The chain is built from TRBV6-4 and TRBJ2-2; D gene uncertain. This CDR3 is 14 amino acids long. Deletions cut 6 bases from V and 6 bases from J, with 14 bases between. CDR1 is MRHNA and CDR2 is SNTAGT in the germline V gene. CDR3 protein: CASRVGEDAGELFF. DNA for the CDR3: TGTGCCAGCAGAGTAGGCGAGGACGCCGGGGAGCTGTTTTTT.

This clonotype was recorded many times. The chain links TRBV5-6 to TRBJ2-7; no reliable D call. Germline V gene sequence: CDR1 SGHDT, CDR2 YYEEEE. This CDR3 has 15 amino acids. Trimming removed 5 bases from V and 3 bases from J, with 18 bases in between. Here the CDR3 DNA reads TGTGCCAGCAGTAAGAATGGTGGCTTGTTCTACGAGCAGTACTTC. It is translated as CASSKNGGLFYEQYF. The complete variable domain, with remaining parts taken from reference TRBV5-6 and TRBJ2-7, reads DAGVTQSPTHLIKTRGQQVTLRCSPKSGHDTVSWYQQALGQGPQFIFQYYEEEERQRGNFPDRFSGHQFPNYSSELNVNALLLGDSALYLCASSKNGGLFYEQYFGPGTRLTVT.

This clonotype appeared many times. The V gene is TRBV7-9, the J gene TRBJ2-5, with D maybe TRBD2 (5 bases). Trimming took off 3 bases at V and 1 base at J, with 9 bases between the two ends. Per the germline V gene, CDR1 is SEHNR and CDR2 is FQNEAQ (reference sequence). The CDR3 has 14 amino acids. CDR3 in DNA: TGTGCCAGCAGCTTTGCGGGCCTCCAAGAGACCCAGTACTTC. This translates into CASSFAGLQETQYF.

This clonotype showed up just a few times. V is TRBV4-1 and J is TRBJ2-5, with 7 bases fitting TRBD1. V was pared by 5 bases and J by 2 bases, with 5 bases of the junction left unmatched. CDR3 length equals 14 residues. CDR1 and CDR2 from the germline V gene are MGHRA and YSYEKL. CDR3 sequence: CASSLQGTQETQYF. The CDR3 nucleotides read TGCGCCAGCAGCTTACAGGGGACACAAGAGACCCAGTACTTC.

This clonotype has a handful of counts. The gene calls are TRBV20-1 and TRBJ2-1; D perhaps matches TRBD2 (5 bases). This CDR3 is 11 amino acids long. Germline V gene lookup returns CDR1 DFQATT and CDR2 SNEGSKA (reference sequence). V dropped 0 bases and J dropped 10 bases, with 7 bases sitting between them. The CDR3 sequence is CSARDEGEQFF. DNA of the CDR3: TGCAGTGCTAGAGATGAGGGAGAGCAGTTCTTC.

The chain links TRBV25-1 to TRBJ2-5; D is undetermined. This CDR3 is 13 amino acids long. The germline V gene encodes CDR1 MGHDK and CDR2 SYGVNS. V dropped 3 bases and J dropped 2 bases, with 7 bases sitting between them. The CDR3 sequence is CASSDPNQETQYF. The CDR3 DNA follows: TGTGCCAGCAGTGACCCGAATCAAGAGACCCAGTACTTC.